This entry lists 5 T cell receptor beta chains sequenced from one sample in a study of control samples from healthy donors and cancer patients. Profiling relied on immunoSEQ multiplex PCR, and the TCRdb table lists in-frame clones only, not all of them. Of about 28,000 clones listed, about 80% are singletons. Material: PBMCs. The source of these receptors is a man aged 55 to 70 with head and neck cancer.

This clone was picked up a small number of times. The rearrangement uses TRBV6-5 and TRBJ1-5; D call uncertain. The CDR3 loop spans 14 amino acids. The V gene's germline CDR1 is MNHEY and CDR2 SVGAGI. V was cut by 0 bases and J by 6 bases, with 9 bases left in between. DNA for the CDR3: TGTGCCAGCAGTTACTCCTGGGGTACTCAGCCCCAGCATTTT. The encoded protein is CASSYSWGTQPQHF.

The chain employs TRBV28 and TRBJ1-2; 7 nucleotides match TRBD1. The germline V gene has CDR1 MDHEN and CDR2 SYDVKM. The CDR3 extends over 12 amino acids. Losses at the gene ends were 8 bases for V and 1 base for J; bases not matched to a gene: 1. CDR3: CASQGDNYGYTF. The CDR3 region has the DNA TGTGCCAGCCAGGGGGATAACTATGGCTACACCTTC.

The rearrangement links TRBV28 to TRBJ2-7, with TRBD2 identical over 7 bases. Germline V gene data show CDR1 as MDHEN and CDR2 as SYDVKM. V shed 6 bases, J shed 2 bases, and the junction held 4 bases outside the gene matches. The CDR3 spans 13 residues. The CDR3 region is CASSGLGTYEQYF. CDR3 sequence (DNA): TGTGCCAGCAGCGGACTAGGGACCTACGAGCAGTACTTC.

The CDR3 DNA reads as TGTGCCAGTAGTACGAGCGCGGGACATTCCTACGAGCAGTACTTC. Translating it yields CASSTSAGHSYEQYF. V usage is TRBV19 and J usage is TRBJ2-7; D may correspond to TRBD1 or TRBD2 (6 bases each). This CDR3 contains 15 residues. Trimming stripped 4 bases from V and 1 base from J, with 14 bases between. Germline values: CDR1 LNHDA, CDR2 SQIVND (reference sequence).

V and J are TRBV6-5 and TRBJ2-7; D is undetermined. Trimming removed 7 bases at V and 7 bases at J, with 20 bases between. The CDR3 consists of 14 residues. Germline V gives CDR1 MNHEY, CDR2 SVGAGI. In DNA form, the CDR3 reads TGTGCCAGCAAGGGAACCCCCCACCCGTGGGAGCAGTACTTC. It codes for CASKGTPHPWEQYF.